What follows describes a single TCR beta chain. Antigen: not known. The table came from immunoSEQ multiplex PCR; TCRdb's copy has only in-frame clones and leaves some out. This sample has about 190,000 clones; roughly 90% occur once, and the top ten carry 0.75% to 1%. This specimen comes from a study of T cell responses to AZD1222 COVID-19 vaccine. Findings of the study overall: In all cases, repertoires were sampled only after the peak T cell response.

This receptor was identified in an adult in good health. Source: peripheral blood, taken on day 0 of AZD1222 vaccination.

The CDR3 sequence: CASRPNRVDTQYF. The CDR3 region has the DNA TGTGCCAGCAGGCCTAACCGGGTGGATACGCAGTATTTT. The chain employs TRBV7-2 and TRBJ2-3; D uncertain. Germline V gene lookup returns CDR1 SGHTA and CDR2 FQGNSA. V dropped 6 bases and J dropped 6 bases, with 13 bases sitting between them. The CDR3 has 13 amino acids.